What follows are 28 T cell receptor beta chains derived from one specimen sequenced in a study of CD4 T cells in relation to SARS-CoV-2 and coronaviruses. Unexposed donor CD4+ T cells date from 2011-2018, before the COVID-19 pandemic. Data came from immunoSEQ multiplex PCR; TCRdb stores just in-frame clones and leaves some out. The sample holds 60,000 to 85,000 clones, roughly 93% seen once. The source material was naive CD4+ T cells from PBMCs. Subset specified: naive CD4+ T cells isolated by negative enrichment. These receptors were collected from a human donor in good health.

V and J are TRBV29-1 and TRBJ2-7, with D perhaps TRBD1 or TRBD2 (5 bases each). The germline V gene has CDR1 SQVTM and CDR2 ANQGSEA. The CDR3 runs to 11 residues. Trimming stripped 4 bases from V and 6 bases from J, with 10 bases between. CDR3 in amino acids: CSVVIGAEQYF. As DNA, the CDR3 is TGCAGCGTTGTTATCGGGGCCGAGCAGTACTTC.

The rearrangement joins TRBV14 to TRBJ2-7; a weak D match, TRBD2 (6 bases). Germline V gene lookup returns CDR1 SGHDN and CDR2 FVKESK. The V gene lost 4 bases and the J gene lost 4 bases, with 20 bases spanning the gap. The CDR3 extends over 16 amino acids. DNA for the CDR3: TGTGCCAGCAGCCCTATGCGCGGGACTCCCCCGTACGAGCAGTACTTC. The encoded protein is CASSPMRGTPPYEQYF.

The gene calls are TRBV14 and TRBJ2-1, with D perhaps matching TRBD1 (6 bases). Germline V lookup: CDR1 SGHDN, CDR2 FVKESK. V was clipped by 3 bases and J by 7 bases, with 7 bases between them. The length of the CDR3 is 12 residues. The CDR3 reads CASSHQGNEQFF. CDR3 nucleotide sequence: TGTGCCAGCAGCCACCAGGGGAATGAGCAGTTCTTC.

The chain has TRBV6-5 and TRBJ1-2; 8 bases line up with TRBD1. Trimming at V came to 0 bases and at J to 7 bases, leaving 4 bases not matched to a gene. There are 14 residues in the CDR3. Germline loops: CDR1 MNHEY, CDR2 SVGAGI. The CDR3 region has the DNA TGTGCCAGCAGTTACTCGGACAGGGTTGGTGGCTACACCTTC. This sequence encodes CASSYSDRVGGYTF.

The gene calls are TRBV11-2 and TRBJ2-3; the D is unclear. CDR1 SGHAT and CDR2 FQNNGV come from the germline V gene. This CDR3 contains 13 residues. The ends were cut back, 3 bases at V and 2 bases at J, with 6 bases in the middle. Here the CDR3 reads CASSFPSTDTQYF. CDR3 sequence (DNA): TGTGCCAGCAGCTTCCCTTCCACAGATACGCAGTATTTT. The entire variable domain, with the rest obtained from reference TRBV11-2 and TRBJ2-3, is as follows: EAGVAQSPRYKIIEKRQSVAFWCNPISGHATLYWYQQILGQGPKLLIQFQNNGVVDDSQLPKDRFSAERLKGVDSTLKIQPAKLEDSAVYLCASSFPSTDTQYFGPGTRLTVL.

This chain joins TRBV5-4 and TRBJ2-5; 8 positions match TRBD1. The CDR3 length is 14 residues. Germline CDR1 and CDR2: SGHNT and YYREEE (reference sequence). V shed 5 bases, J shed 5 bases, and the junction held 8 bases outside the gene matches. CDR3: CASSTRTGRETQYF. CDR3 bases: TGTGCCAGCAGTACCAGGACAGGGAGGGAGACCCAGTACTTC.

The rearrangement joins TRBV19 to TRBJ1-5; possible D gene TRBD1, 6 bases. V was trimmed by 5 bases and J by 3 bases, leaving 11 bases between them. The CDR3 has 14 amino acids. CDR1 LNHDA and CDR2 SQIVND come from the germline V gene (reference sequence). CDR3 protein: CASSPDSNNQPQHF. In nucleotides, the CDR3 is TGTGCCAGTAGTCCGGACAGCAACAATCAGCCCCAGCATTTT.

The V gene is TRBV6-1, the J gene TRBJ2-2, with 7 bases lining up with TRBD1. V dropped 5 bases and J dropped 2; count of bases not matched to a gene: 5. Per the germline V gene, CDR1 is MNHNS and CDR2 is SASEGT. This CDR3 region has 15 residues. The CDR3 DNA follows: TGTGCCAGCAGTCCAGACAGGGACAACACCGGGGAGCTGTTTTTT. Residues: CASSPDRDNTGELFF.

This clone was seen only a few times. The rearrangement joins TRBV6-6 to TRBJ2-2; D ambiguous. Germline CDR1 and CDR2: MNHNY and SVGAGI (reference sequence). The CDR3 has 15 amino acids. Trimming pared 0 bases from V and 4 bases from J, leaving 9 bases between. CDR3: CASSYSPEITGELFF. CDR3 nucleotides: TGTGCCAGCAGTTACTCCCCAGAGATCACCGGGGAGCTGTTTTTT.

The chain combines TRBV5-4 with TRBJ2-1, with a tentative D call TRBD1 (5 bases). Germline values: CDR1 SGHNT, CDR2 YYREEE (reference sequence). This CDR3 contains 12 residues. Trimming took 4 bases from V and 9 from J, leaving 11 bases between them. The DNA for the CDR3 is TGTGCCAGCAGCCTGGACATTCTTGAGCAGTTCTTC. Translated, it gives CASSLDILEQFF.

This rearrangement joins TRBV7-8 to TRBJ1-5; unclear D gene. Germline V lookup: CDR1 SGHVS, CDR2 FQNEAQ. V gave up 5 bases and J gave up 7 bases, with 21 bases separating them. The CDR3 runs 16 residues. CDR3 DNA: TGTGCCAGCAGCCGAGGTGGGCAAGGCTTACGGCAGCCCCAGCATTTT. Its protein product is CASSRGGQGLRQPQHF.

This chain uses TRBV6-2 or TRBV6-3 with TRBJ1-5; TRBD1 is a possible D gene (5 bases). This CDR3 region has 15 residues. Germline CDR1 is MNHEY and CDR2 is SVGEGT. With 2 bases removed from V and 0 bases from J, the gap between germline ends came to 8 bases. CDR3 sequence: CASSYDSYSNQPQHF. DNA of the CDR3: TGTGCCAGCAGTTACGACAGTTATAGCAATCAGCCCCAGCATTTT.

The chain combines TRBV5-1 with TRBJ2-1, with D unclear. Germline V gene data show CDR1 as SGHRS and CDR2 as YFSETQ. V shed 0 bases and J shed 5 bases, with 9 bases lying between them. This CDR3 is built from 14 residues. CDR3 in DNA: TGCGCCAGCAGCTTGGAGCGCCGGAACAATGAGCAGTTCTTC. This gives the protein CASSLERRNNEQFF. Using reference TRBV5-1 and TRBJ2-1 for the parts outside the CDR3, the full variable domain is KAGVTQTPRYLIKTRGQQVTLSCSPISGHRSVSWYQQTPGQGLQFLFEYFSETQRNKGNFPGRFSGRQFSNSRSEMNVSTLELGDSALYLCASSLERRNNEQFFGPGTRLTVL.

This clone was observed a few times. J is TRBJ1-1 and V is TRBV12-3 or TRBV12-4, with D unresolved. V lost 7 bases and J lost 4, with 10 bases in between. The CDR3 loop spans 12 amino acids. The CDR3 DNA follows: TGTGCCAGCACCGTCGGTATCACTGAAGCTTTCTTT. Its protein product is CASTVGITEAFF.

Comment on this clone: Other nucleotide sequences in the sample specify the same CDR3. The chain couples TRBV12-3 or TRBV12-4 to TRBJ2-1; D remains ambiguous. The CDR3 consists of 11 residues. V was trimmed by 3 bases and J by 4 bases, leaving 1 base between them. This CDR3 reads CASSLYNEQFF. The CDR3 nucleotides read TGTGCCAGCAGTTTGTACAATGAGCAGTTCTTC.

The chain uses TRBV6-6 and TRBJ1-5; tentative D call: TRBD1 (6 bases). The CDR3 consists of 21 residues. Germline V gene lookup returns CDR1 MNHNY and CDR2 SVGAGI (reference sequence). V lost 6 bases to trimming and J lost 6 bases, with 36 bases between them. The CDR3 region is CASSPYFHPGLNTGMGQPQHF. CDR3 in DNA: TGTGCCAGCAGCCCCTACTTTCATCCGGGACTAAACACAGGGATGGGTCAGCCCCAGCATTTT.

This chain connects TRBV21-1 to TRBJ2-1; the DNA was not used to check the table's D call, TRBD1. TRBV21-1 is shown as a pseudogene. The CDR3 contains 16 residues. CDR3 sequence: CASSLAGTGDLNEQFF. In nucleotides, the CDR3 is TGTGCCAGCAGCCTCGCCGGGACAGGGGATTTAAACGAGCAGTTCTTC.

The chain combines TRBV5-1 with TRBJ1-1; D remains ambiguous. Looked up from germline, CDR1 is SGHRS and CDR2 is YFSETQ. Trimming cost V 0 bases and J 3 bases, with 9 bases left between them. This CDR3 contains 14 residues. The CDR3 bases are TGCGCCAGCAGCTTGGACTTTTCGGACACTGAAGCTTTCTTT. This codes for CASSLDFSDTEAFF.

The chain employs TRBV10-1 and TRBJ2-7; D remains unclear. Trimming left V 1 base short and J 5 bases short, with 9 bases between. The CDR3 covers 13 residues. Germline-derived CDR1 and CDR2 are WNHNN and SYGVQD (reference sequence). The chain's CDR3 is CASSEFSTDEQYF. The CDR3 DNA is TGCGCCAGCAGTGAGTTTTCTACGGACGAGCAGTACTTC.

This clone showed up just once. The rearrangement links TRBV30 to TRBJ1-2; 10 bases map to TRBD1. The germline gives CDR1 GTSNPN, CDR2 SVGIG (reference sequence). The V segment lost 4 bases and the J segment 8 bases; nucleotides outside the gene matches: 7. This CDR3 has 13 residues. The CDR3 coding sequence is TGTGCCTGGAATCCCGGGACAGGGGCCGGCTACACCTTC. Translation: CAWNPGTGAGYTF.

J is TRBJ2-2 and V is TRBV5-6; 11 nucleotides line up with TRBD1. Germline assignment: CDR1 SGHDT and CDR2 YYEEEE. The V and J ends lost 6 bases and 4 bases, in that order; junction bases with no gene match: 5. There are 15 residues in the CDR3. The CDR3 loop is CASITDRGLTGELFF. The CDR3 bases are TGTGCCAGCATAACGGACAGGGGGCTCACCGGGGAGCTGTTTTTT.

The gene calls are TRBV5-1 and TRBJ2-5; a weak D match, TRBD1 (6 bases). Between the trimmed V and J ends, which lost 5 bases and 4 bases, there was a span of 15 bases. Germline V gene data show CDR1 as SGHRS and CDR2 as YFSETQ. CDR3 length equals 14 residues. Written as DNA, the CDR3 is TGCGCCAGCAGTTGGAGAGGACAGTCAGAGACCCAGTACTTC. Translating gives CASSWRGQSETQYF.

The count of this clone is one. This chain uses TRBV3-1 (or the pseudogene TRBV3-2) with TRBJ1-4; D not resolved. V lost 1 base and J 12 bases, leaving 15 bases between the germline ends. This CDR3 has 14 amino acids. CDR1 and CDR2 (germline): LGHDT, YNNKEL (reference sequence). Here the CDR3 DNA reads TGTGCCAGCAGCCAAGGGAAGGCCGGACGTGAACTGTTTTTT. Translation: CASSQGKAGRELFF.

The rearrangement links TRBV28 to TRBJ1-2, with 8 bases aligning to TRBD1. The CDR3 spans 18 residues. Germline CDR1 and CDR2: MDHEN and SYDVKM. J was trimmed by 4 bases and V by 5 bases; bases with no gene match: 18. The CDR3 nucleotides read TGTGCCAGCAGTGTATTCGGGGGCAGGGGGCCTGTTGGCTATGGCTACACCTTC. It specifies CASSVFGGRGPVGYGYTF.

The genes are TRBV5-1 and TRBJ2-2; TRBD1 aligns across 8 bases. CDR1 is SGHRS, CDR2 YFSETQ, per germline. J gave up 4 bases and V 6 bases, and 5 bases lay outside the gene matches. This CDR3 is 14 amino acids long. This CDR3 reads CASKGQGATGELFF. CDR3 nucleotide sequence: TGCGCCAGCAAAGGACAGGGAGCCACCGGGGAGCTGTTTTTT. Full variable domain (missing parts from reference TRBV5-1 and TRBJ2-2): KAGVTQTPRYLIKTRGQQVTLSCSPISGHRSVSWYQQTPGQGLQFLFEYFSETQRNKGNFPGRFSGRQFSNSRSEMNVSTLELGDSALYLCASKGQGATGELFFGEGSRLTVL.

The rearrangement joins TRBV7-9 to TRBJ1-1, with D unresolved. This CDR3 is built from 14 residues. The germline V gene has CDR1 SEHNR and CDR2 FQNEAQ (reference sequence). Trimming took 0 bases from V and 7 from J, leaving 12 bases between them. In DNA form, the CDR3 reads TGTGCCAGCAGCTTAGCAGCTGCAGAGAATGAAGCTTTCTTT. This sequence encodes CASSLAAAENEAFF.

V is TRBV6-5 and J is TRBJ2-7; 10 nucleotides match TRBD1. The CDR3 length is 14 residues. Germline V gives CDR1 MNHEY, CDR2 SVGAGI. V lost 5 bases, J lost 2 bases, and 3 bases stayed unmatched. The CDR3 spells CASSTGTGAYEQYF. Written as DNA, the CDR3 is TGTGCCAGCAGTACCGGGACAGGGGCCTACGAGCAGTACTTC.

The chain joins TRBV28 to TRBJ2-7; TRBD2 is a possible D gene (5 bases). Trimming shortened V by 5 bases and J by 3 bases, and 14 bases separated the two germline ends. The CDR3 has 14 amino acids. CDR1 is MDHEN, CDR2 SYDVKM, per germline. The CDR3: CASSPAGGDYEQYF. CDR3 coding DNA: TGTGCCAGCAGTCCCGCCGGAGGAGACTACGAGCAGTACTTC.